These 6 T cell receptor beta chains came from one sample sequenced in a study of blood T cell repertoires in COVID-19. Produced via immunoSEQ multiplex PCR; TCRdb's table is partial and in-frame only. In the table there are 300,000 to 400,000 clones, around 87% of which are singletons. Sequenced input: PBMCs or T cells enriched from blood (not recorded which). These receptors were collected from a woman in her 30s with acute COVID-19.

The CDR3 DNA is TGTGCCAGCAGCTTAGGCGGCCCGGGGAGGACTGAAGCTTTCTTT. As protein: CASSLGGPGRTEAFF. The V call is TRBV7-9, the J call TRBJ1-1, with D unresolved. V gave up 1 base and J gave up 5 bases, with 14 bases separating them. CDR1 and CDR2 (germline): SEHNR, FQNEAQ (reference sequence). This CDR3 region has 15 residues.

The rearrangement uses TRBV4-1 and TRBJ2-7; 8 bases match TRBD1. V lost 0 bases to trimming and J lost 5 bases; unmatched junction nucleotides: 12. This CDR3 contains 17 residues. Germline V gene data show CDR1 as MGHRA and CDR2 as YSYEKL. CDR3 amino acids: CASSQETLVHRGNEQYF. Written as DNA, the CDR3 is TGCGCCAGCAGCCAAGAAACCCTGGTGCACAGGGGGAACGAGCAGTACTTC.

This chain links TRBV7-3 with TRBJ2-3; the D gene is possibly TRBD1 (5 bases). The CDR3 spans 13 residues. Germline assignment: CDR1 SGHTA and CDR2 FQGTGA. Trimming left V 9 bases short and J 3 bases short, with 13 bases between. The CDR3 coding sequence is TGTGCCAGTTTCAGGGTAGGAACAGATACGCAGTATTTT. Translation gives CASFRVGTDTQYF. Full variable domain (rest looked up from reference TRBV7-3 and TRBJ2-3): GAGVSQTPSNKVTEKGKYVELRCDPISGHTALYWYRQSLGQGPEFLIYFQGTGAADDSGLPNDRFFAVRPEGSVSTLKIQRTERGDSAVYLCASFRVGTDTQYFGPGTRLTVL.

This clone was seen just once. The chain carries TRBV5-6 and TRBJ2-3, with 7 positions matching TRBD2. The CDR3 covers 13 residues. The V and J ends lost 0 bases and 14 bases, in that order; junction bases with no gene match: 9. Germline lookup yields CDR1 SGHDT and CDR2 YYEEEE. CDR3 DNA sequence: TGTGCCAGCAGCTTGGGGACTAGGGCAGAGGGGTATTTT. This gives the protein CASSLGTRAEGYF.

This chain's CDR3 is CASNPGQLNEKLFF. The DNA for the CDR3 is TGTGCCAGCAATCCGGGACAGCTGAATGAAAAACTGTTTTTT. This chain connects TRBV2 to TRBJ1-4; 7 bases are shared with TRBD1. Germline CDR1 SNHLY, CDR2 FYNNEI. V lost 7 bases, J lost 5 bases, and 7 bases stayed unmatched. The CDR3 sequence is 14 residues long.

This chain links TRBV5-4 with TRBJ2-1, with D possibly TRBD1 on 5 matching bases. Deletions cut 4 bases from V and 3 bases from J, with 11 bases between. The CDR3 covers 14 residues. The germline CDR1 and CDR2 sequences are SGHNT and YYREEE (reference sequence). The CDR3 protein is CASSPDTGYNEQFF. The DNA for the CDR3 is TGTGCCAGCAGCCCGGACACGGGCTACAATGAGCAGTTCTTC.